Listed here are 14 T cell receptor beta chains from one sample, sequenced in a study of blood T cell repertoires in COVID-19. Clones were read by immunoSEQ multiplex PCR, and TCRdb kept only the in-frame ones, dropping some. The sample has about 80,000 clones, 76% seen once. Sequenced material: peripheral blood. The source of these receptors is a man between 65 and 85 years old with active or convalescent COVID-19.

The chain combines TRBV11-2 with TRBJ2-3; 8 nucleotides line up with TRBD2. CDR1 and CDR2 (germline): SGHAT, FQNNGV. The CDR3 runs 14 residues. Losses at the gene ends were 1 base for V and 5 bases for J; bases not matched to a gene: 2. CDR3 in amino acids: CASSLGAGGDTQYF. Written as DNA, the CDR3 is TGTGCCAGCAGCTTAGGGGCGGGGGGAGATACGCAGTATTTT.

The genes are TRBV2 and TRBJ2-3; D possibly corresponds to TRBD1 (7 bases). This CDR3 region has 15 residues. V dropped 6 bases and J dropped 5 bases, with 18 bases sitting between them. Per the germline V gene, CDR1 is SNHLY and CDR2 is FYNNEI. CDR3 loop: CASSPGAQGIDTQYF. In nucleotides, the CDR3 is TGTGCCAGCAGCCCGGGGGCACAGGGGATAGATACGCAGTATTTT.

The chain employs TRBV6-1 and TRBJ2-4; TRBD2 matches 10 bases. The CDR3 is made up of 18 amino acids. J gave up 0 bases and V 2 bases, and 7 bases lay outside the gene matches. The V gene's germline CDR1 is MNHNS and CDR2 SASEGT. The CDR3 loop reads CASSEMLAGAGAKNIQYF. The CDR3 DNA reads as TGTGCCAGCAGTGAAATGCTAGCGGGGGCCGGAGCCAAAAACATTCAGTACTTC.

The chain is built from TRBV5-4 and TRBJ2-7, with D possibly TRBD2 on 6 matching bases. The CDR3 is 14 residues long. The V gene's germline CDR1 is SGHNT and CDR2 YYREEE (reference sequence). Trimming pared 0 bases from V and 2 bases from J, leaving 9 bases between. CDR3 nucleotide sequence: TGTGCCAGCAGCTTGGATCCGGGGGCCTACGAGCAGTACTTC. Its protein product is CASSLDPGAYEQYF.

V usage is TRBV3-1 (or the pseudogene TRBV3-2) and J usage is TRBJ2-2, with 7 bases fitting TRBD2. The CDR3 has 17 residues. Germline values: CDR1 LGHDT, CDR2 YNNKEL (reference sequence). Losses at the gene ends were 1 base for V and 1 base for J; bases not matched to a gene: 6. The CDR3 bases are TGTGCCAGCAGCCAAGGCTGGGGGAGGGGGAACACCGGGGAGCTGTTTTTT. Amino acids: CASSQGWGRGNTGELFF.

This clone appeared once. The CDR3 DNA sequence: TGTGCCACCAGTCAACAGGGCTATGGCTACACCTTC. Translated: CATSQQGYGYTF. The genes are TRBV24-1 and TRBJ1-2, with a tentative D call TRBD1 (6 bases). Trimming pared 6 bases from V and 4 bases from J, leaving 8 bases between. Germline-derived CDR1 and CDR2 are KGHDR and SFDVKD. CDR3 length equals 12 residues.

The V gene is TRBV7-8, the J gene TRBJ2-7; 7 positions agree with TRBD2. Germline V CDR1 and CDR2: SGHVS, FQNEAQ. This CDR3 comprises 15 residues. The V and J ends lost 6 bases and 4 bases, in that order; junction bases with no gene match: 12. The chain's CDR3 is CASSHTRLAPYEQYF. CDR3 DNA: TGTGCCAGCAGTCATACGAGACTAGCACCGTACGAGCAGTACTTC.

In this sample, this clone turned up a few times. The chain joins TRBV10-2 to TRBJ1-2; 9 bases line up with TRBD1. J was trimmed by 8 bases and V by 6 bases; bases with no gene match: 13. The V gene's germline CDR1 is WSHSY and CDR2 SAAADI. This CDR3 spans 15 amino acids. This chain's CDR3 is CASSGGLQGAEGYTF. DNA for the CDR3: TGCGCCAGCAGCGGAGGTTTACAGGGGGCGGAAGGCTACACCTTC.

The CDR3 loop reads CAIRDRANTGELFF. For the CDR3, the DNA is TGTGCCATCCGGGACAGGGCGAACACCGGGGAGCTGTTTTTT. The chain carries TRBV6-6 and TRBJ2-2; 9 bases align to TRBD1. The CDR3 totals 14 residues. Germline CDR1 MNHNY, CDR2 SVGAGI (reference sequence). V gave up 10 bases and J gave up 0 bases; unmatched junction bases: 3.

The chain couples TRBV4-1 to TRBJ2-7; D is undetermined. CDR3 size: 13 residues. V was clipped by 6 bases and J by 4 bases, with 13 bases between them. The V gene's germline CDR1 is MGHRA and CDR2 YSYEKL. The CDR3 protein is CASSQPGPYEQYF. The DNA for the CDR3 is TGCGCCAGCAGTCAACCCGGTCCTTACGAGCAGTACTTC.

CDR3 loop: CASSVREYNSPLHF. DNA of the CDR3: TGTGCCAGCAGTGTCCGAGAATATAATTCACCCCTCCACTTT. This rearrangement joins TRBV2 to TRBJ1-6; D ambiguous. Germline V lookup: CDR1 SNHLY, CDR2 FYNNEI. The V end was cut by 4 bases, the J end by 4 bases, with 8 bases between. This CDR3 spans 14 amino acids.

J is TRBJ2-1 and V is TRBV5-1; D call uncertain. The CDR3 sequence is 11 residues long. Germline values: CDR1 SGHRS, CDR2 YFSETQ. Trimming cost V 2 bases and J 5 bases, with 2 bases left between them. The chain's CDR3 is CASSFDNEQFF. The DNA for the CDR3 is TGCGCCAGCAGCTTCGACAATGAGCAGTTCTTC. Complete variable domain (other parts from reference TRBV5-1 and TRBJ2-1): KAGVTQTPRYLIKTRGQQVTLSCSPISGHRSVSWYQQTPGQGLQFLFEYFSETQRNKGNFPGRFSGRQFSNSRSEMNVSTLELGDSALYLCASSFDNEQFFGPGTRLTVL.

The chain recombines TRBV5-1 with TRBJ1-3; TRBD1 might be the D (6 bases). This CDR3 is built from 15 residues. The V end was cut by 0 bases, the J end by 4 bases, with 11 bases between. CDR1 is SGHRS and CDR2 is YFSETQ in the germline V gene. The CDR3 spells CASSLGGPGGNTIYF. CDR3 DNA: TGCGCCAGCAGCTTGGGGGGGCCTGGAGGAAACACCATATATTTT.

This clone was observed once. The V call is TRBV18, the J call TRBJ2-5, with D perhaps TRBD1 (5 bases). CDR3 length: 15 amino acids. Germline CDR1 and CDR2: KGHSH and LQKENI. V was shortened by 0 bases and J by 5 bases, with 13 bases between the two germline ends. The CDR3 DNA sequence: TGTGCCAGCTCACCACCGGACACTCTCAGGGAGACCCAGTACTTC. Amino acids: CASSPPDTLRETQYF.